These 22 T cell receptor beta chains share one sample of origin, sequenced in a study of technical replicates of blood from a few donors. Profiled with immunoSEQ multiplex PCR; TCRdb holds only in-frame clones, not every one. The sample yields about 69,000 clones, 80% to 90% seen once. Sample: PBMCs. These TCRs come from a human donor in good health. Some clones in this sample may be carry-over from other donors' samples.

This chain links TRBV18 with TRBJ2-5; TRBD2 is a possible D gene (6 bases). From germline, CDR1 is KGHSH and CDR2 LQKENI. The V end was cut by 6 bases, the J end by 4 bases, with 18 bases between. The CDR3 has 15 residues. The CDR3 sequence: CASSPKFSGPETQYF. CDR3 bases: TGTGCCAGCTCCCCGAAATTTAGCGGACCAGAGACCCAGTACTTC.

On this clone itself: A read error may produce the germline difference seen at one junction end. The gene calls are TRBV5-4 and TRBJ1-1, with 9 bases that match TRBD1. The CDR3 loop spans 15 amino acids. Germline CDR1 reads SGHNT; CDR2 reads YYREEE (reference sequence). In DNA form, the CDR3 reads TGTGCCAGCAGTTTGGACAGGGGAGGGAACACTGAAGCTTTCTTT. Its translation: CASSLDRGGNTEAFF.

The V call is TRBV4-3, the J call TRBJ1-1; maybe TRBD1 (5 bases). Germline lookup yields CDR1 LGHNA and CDR2 YSLEER. The V gene lost 3 bases and the J gene lost 1 base, with 12 bases spanning the gap. The CDR3 has 15 residues. CDR3 sequence (DNA): TGCGCCAGCAGCCAGGGATCCGGGGGGAACACTGAAGCTTTCTTT. This sequence encodes CASSQGSGGNTEAFF.

This chain links TRBV7-9 with TRBJ2-7; tentatively, D is TRBD2 (5 bases). Germline V gene lookup returns CDR1 SEHNR and CDR2 FQNEAQ (reference sequence). Trimming left V 5 bases short and J 3 bases short, with 17 bases between. CDR3 size: 15 residues. CDR3 sequence reads: CASSRAFIGDYEQYF. CDR3 DNA: TGTGCCAGCAGCCGGGCATTTATCGGGGACTACGAGCAGTACTTC.

The chain couples TRBV29-1 to TRBJ2-1; 11 nucleotides agree with TRBD1. The CDR3 has 14 residues. The trim removed 8 bases at V and 6 bases at J, leaving 9 bases unmatched. The V gene's germline CDR1 is SQVTM and CDR2 ANQGSEA. The CDR3 sequence: CSPLTGTGGNEQFF. The CDR3 region has the DNA TGCAGCCCCTTGACCGGGACAGGGGGCAATGAGCAGTTCTTC.

This chain links TRBV19 with TRBJ2-6; 9 positions match TRBD1. Germline assignment: CDR1 LNHDA and CDR2 SQIVND (reference sequence). This CDR3 is built from 17 residues. J was trimmed by 1 base and V by 6 bases; bases with no gene match: 7. CDR3 loop: CASSRDRAMSGANVLTF. CDR3 bases: TGTGCCAGTAGCAGGGACAGGGCAATGTCTGGGGCCAACGTCCTGACTTTC.

The rearrangement uses TRBV4-2 and TRBJ2-1, with 10 bases lining up with TRBD2. This CDR3 is built from 15 residues. CDR1 and CDR2 from the germline V gene are LGHNA and YNFKEQ. The trim removed 1 base at V and 8 bases at J, leaving 5 bases unmatched. This CDR3 reads CASSQVPSGGYEQFF. The CDR3 bases are TGTGCCAGCAGCCAAGTACCTAGCGGGGGTTATGAGCAGTTCTTC.

This chain links TRBV19 with TRBJ1-5, with a weak D call TRBD1 (5 bases). This CDR3 is 13 amino acids long. V shed 10 bases and J shed 4 bases, with 14 bases lying between them. CDR1 and CDR2 (germline): LNHDA, SQIVND (reference sequence). CDR3 sequence (DNA): TGTGCCACCAAGGGGCAGCCTAATCAGCCCCAGCATTTT. Amino acids: CATKGQPNQPQHF.

V is TRBV25-1 and J is TRBJ2-3; TRBD2 aligns across 11 bases. Germline V lookup: CDR1 MGHDK, CDR2 SYGVNS. This CDR3 contains 16 residues. V lost 3 bases to trimming and J lost 5 bases; unmatched junction nucleotides: 7. The CDR3 DNA follows: TGTGCCAGCAGTGAGGCTAGCGGGGGGTTACTAGATACGCAGTATTTT. This translates into CASSEASGGLLDTQYF.

The V gene is TRBV4-2, the J gene TRBJ1-3; 7 bases line up with TRBD1. V shed 1 base and J 0 bases; nucleotides not matched to a gene: 3. Germline assignment: CDR1 LGHNA and CDR2 YNFKEQ. The CDR3 is made up of 16 amino acids. The CDR3 sequence is CASSQVGGVSGNTIYF. The CDR3 bases are TGTGCCAGCAGCCAAGTAGGGGGCGTCTCTGGAAACACCATATATTTT.

This clone came up once. J is TRBJ2-3 and V is TRBV9; 7 positions match TRBD2. Trimming removed 0 bases from V and 2 bases from J; junction bases left unmatched: 6. This CDR3 region has 16 residues. Germline V gene sequence: CDR1 SGDLS, CDR2 YYNGEE. This chain's CDR3 is CASSVGGGGPTDTQYF. The CDR3 DNA follows: TGTGCCAGCAGCGTAGGGGGGGGAGGCCCCACAGATACGCAGTATTTT.

The CDR3 DNA is TGTGCCAGCAGCTTAGCTGCGGGGTGGTACAATGAGCAGTTCTTC. Residues: CASSLAAGWYNEQFF. This chain joins TRBV7-9 and TRBJ2-1; D is perhaps TRBD2 (6 bases). The CDR3 is 15 amino acids. V was trimmed by 0 bases and J by 4 bases, leaving 10 bases between them. The V gene's germline CDR1 is SEHNR and CDR2 FQNEAQ (reference sequence).

The chain combines TRBV30 with TRBJ2-7; D might be TRBD1 (6 bases). The CDR3 runs 11 residues. V lost 1 base and J 9 bases, leaving 10 bases between the germline ends. CDR1 and CDR2 from the germline V gene are GTSNPN and SVGIG (reference sequence). CDR3 sequence reads: CAWSARGGQYF. CDR3 sequence (DNA): TGTGCCTGGAGTGCCAGGGGTGGGCAGTACTTC. Based on the CDR3 plus reference TRBV30 and TRBJ2-7, the full variable domain is SQTIHQWPATLVQPVGSPLSLECTVEGTSNPNLYWYRQAAGRGLQLLFYSVGIGQISSEVPQNLSASRPQDRQFILSSKKLLLSDSGFYLCAWSARGGQYFGPGTRLTVT.

This clone was recorded once. The chain is built from TRBV27 and TRBJ2-1; possible D gene TRBD2, 6 bases. This CDR3 is built from 14 residues. Trimming pared 6 bases from V and 6 bases from J, leaving 15 bases between. Germline CDR1 MNHEY, CDR2 SMNVEV (reference sequence). The CDR3 nucleotides are TGTGCCAGCAGACACCGGACTAAGGTCAATGAGCAGTTCTTC. Translated, it gives CASRHRTKVNEQFF.

This chain links TRBV29-1 with TRBJ2-1, with TRBD2 as a possible D gene (6 bases). CDR3 length equals 12 residues. Germline-derived CDR1 and CDR2 are SQVTM and ANQGSEA. V gave up 4 bases and J gave up 10 bases, with 14 bases separating them. In DNA, the CDR3 is TGCAGCGTTGGCGGGGAGAGGAGGGAGCAGTTCTTC. Its translation is CSVGGERREQFF.

The chain uses TRBV27 and TRBJ1-1, with TRBD1 identical over 7 bases. V lost 1 base, J lost 5 bases, and 4 bases stayed unmatched. Germline CDR1 MNHEY, CDR2 SMNVEV (reference sequence). The CDR3 spans 14 residues. CDR3 amino acids: CASSLWQGGTEAFF. CDR3 in DNA: TGTGCCAGCAGTTTATGGCAGGGGGGAACTGAAGCTTTCTTT.

The gene calls are TRBV6-5 and TRBJ1-6; 9 bases fit TRBD1. The germline V gene encodes CDR1 MNHEY and CDR2 SVGAGI. This CDR3 is 14 amino acids long. Trimming took 5 bases from V and 6 from J; bases not matched to a gene: 2. The CDR3 DNA is TGTGCCAGCAGTGGACAGGGGTCTAATTCACCCCTCCACTTT. Translated: CASSGQGSNSPLHF.

J is TRBJ2-3 and V is TRBV9, with D tentatively TRBD2 (5 bases). Trimming removed 4 bases at V and 5 bases at J, with 17 bases between. Germline assignment: CDR1 SGDLS and CDR2 YYNGEE. CDR3 length: 15 residues. CDR3 in amino acids: CASSTGLDVGDTQYF. CDR3 nucleotide sequence: TGTGCCAGCAGCACCGGACTGGATGTGGGAGATACGCAGTATTTT.

This rearrangement joins TRBV29-1 to TRBJ2-3; 10 bases agree with TRBD2. CDR1 is SQVTM and CDR2 is ANQGSEA in the germline V gene. The length of the CDR3 is 14 residues. With 6 bases clipped from V and 2 bases from J, the junction kept 5 bases outside the gene matches. The CDR3: CSVFSGGVTDTQYF. The DNA for the CDR3 is TGCAGCGTGTTCAGCGGGGGGGTCACAGATACGCAGTATTTT.

The chain employs TRBV5-6 and TRBJ1-2; TRBD1 matches 9 bases. V lost 1 base to trimming and J lost 8 bases; unmatched junction nucleotides: 0. The length of the CDR3 is 12 residues. Looked up from germline, CDR1 is SGHDT and CDR2 is YYEEEE. In DNA form, the CDR3 reads TGTGCCAGCAGCTTGACAGGGGGCGGCTACACCTTC. As protein: CASSLTGGGYTF.

V and J are TRBV5-6 and TRBJ1-2; a weak D match, TRBD1 (5 bases). CDR1 is SGHDT, CDR2 YYEEEE, per germline. The CDR3 loop spans 13 amino acids. V was shortened by 0 bases and J by 7 bases, with 10 bases between the two germline ends. The CDR3 bases are TGTGCCAGCAGCTTGGAGCAGGGTGGTGGCTACACCTTC. Its translation is CASSLEQGGGYTF. The complete variable domain, with remaining parts taken from reference TRBV5-6 and TRBJ1-2, reads DAGVTQSPTHLIKTRGQQVTLRCSPKSGHDTVSWYQQALGQGPQFIFQYYEEEERQRGNFPDRFSGHQFPNYSSELNVNALLLGDSALYLCASSLEQGGGYTFGSGTRLTVV.

The chain uses TRBV5-6 and TRBJ1-2, with 10 bases lining up with TRBD1. V lost 3 bases to trimming and J lost 6 bases; unmatched junction nucleotides: 5. The CDR3 runs 14 residues. Germline CDR1 is SGHDT and CDR2 is YYEEEE. CDR3 in amino acids: CASSSGQGVDGYTF. CDR3 in DNA: TGTGCCAGCAGCTCTGGACAGGGGGTTGATGGCTACACCTTC. The whole variable domain, remainder taken from reference TRBV5-6 and TRBJ1-2, is DAGVTQSPTHLIKTRGQQVTLRCSPKSGHDTVSWYQQALGQGPQFIFQYYEEEERQRGNFPDRFSGHQFPNYSSELNVNALLLGDSALYLCASSSGQGVDGYTFGSGTRLTVV.